This T cell receptor (beta chain) appears in the sequencing data of a study of vaccination and CD4 T cells after COVID-19. Study in general: Six men and four women formed the convalescents, two being Hispanic.

An Oncomine TCR Beta short-read assay was used to sequence the DNA from cultured CD4+ T cells. From cultured CD4+ T cells, genomic DNA was extracted. TCRdb passed the PCR reads through MiXCR, listing each CDR3 protein once. The sample yields 9,500 to 15,000 distinct CDR3 sequences, roughly 80% seen once. With regard to this clonotype: The antigen remains unidentified.

Noted treatment: approximately nine-day PBMC culture with coronavirus spike peptide pools or control peptides (ViraFEST assay). With approximately 10 ug/ml peptide pools and roughly 9.8 IU/ml IL-2, PBMCs were cultured at about 2 million per well. With approximately nine days of culture completed, CD4+ T cells were isolated by negative selection. The V gene's germline CDR1 is DFQATT and CDR2 SNEGSKA (reference sequence). The CDR3 loop spans 15 amino acids. V dropped 3 bases and J dropped 10 bases, with 19 bases sitting between them. The TCR comes from a human donor who had recovered from COVID-19. V is TRBV20-1 and J is TRBJ1-6, with D unresolved. Sequencing was performed on CD4+ T cells from blood, cultured in vitro. For the CDR3, the DNA is TGCAGTGCTAGGTGGAGGGAAGGTGCGGGATCACCCCTCCACTTT. Translation gives CSARWREGAGSPLHF.